Below, 25 T cell receptor beta chains from the same sample are listed, as sequenced in a study of Ad26.COV2.S vaccination and SARS-CoV-2 variants. Stated treatment: about 20 received Ad26.COV2.S at low or high dose, single or two shots; roughly five received placebo; per-sample allocation not given. The samples were gathered on day 63 after the first injection of vaccine or placebo. Here immunoSEQ multiplex PCR was the method, and the copy in TCRdb shows in-frame clones only, minus some. The table shows 400,000 to 450,000 clones, with around 90% occurring only once. The sequenced sample was peripheral blood, obtained in a trial of Ad26.COV2.S vaccine versus placebo. These receptors were taken from a person aged 18-65 years who received the Ad26.COV2.S COVID-19 vaccine or a placebo.

This clone was picked up one time. The chain employs TRBV5-5 and TRBJ2-1; D is uncertain. The CDR3 contains 13 residues. V dropped 6 bases and J dropped 9 bases, with 16 bases sitting between them. Germline values: CDR1 SGHKS, CDR2 YYEKEE (reference sequence). The CDR3 here is CASILEGIGEQFF. For the CDR3, the DNA is TGTGCCAGCATCCTGGAAGGGATCGGTGAGCAGTTCTTC.

The V gene is TRBV7-9, the J gene TRBJ2-1; 10 bases agree with TRBD1. The CDR3 contains 15 residues. Trimming at V came to 4 bases and at J to 4 bases, leaving 4 bases not matched to a gene. Germline CDR1 is SEHNR and CDR2 is FQNEAQ (reference sequence). CDR3 in DNA: TGTGCCAGCAGCTCGGGACAGGGGATTTACAATGAGCAGTTCTTC. Its translation is CASSSGQGIYNEQFF.

The V and J genes are TRBV6-6 and TRBJ2-7; D unclear. Trimming took off 0 bases at V and 0 bases at J, with 12 bases between the two ends. The CDR3 totals 16 residues. Germline CDR1 is MNHNY and CDR2 is SVGAGI (reference sequence). The DNA of the CDR3 is TGTGCCAGCAGTTACTCGAATGACTCTCCCTCCTACGAGCAGTACTTC. Translated: CASSYSNDSPSYEQYF.

V is TRBV10-3 and J is TRBJ2-2, with 7 bases aligning to TRBD2. There are 16 residues in the CDR3. V shed 3 bases, J shed 7 bases, and the junction held 11 bases outside the gene matches. Germline V gene lookup returns CDR1 ENHRY and CDR2 SYGVKD. CDR3 in amino acids: CAISDRKRDGHGELFF. In DNA form, the CDR3 reads TGTGCCATCAGTGATCGGAAGCGGGACGGACACGGGGAGCTGTTTTTT.

The chain carries TRBV7-9 and TRBJ2-1; D uncertain. V lost 7 bases to trimming and J lost 9 bases, with 16 bases between them. This CDR3 has 13 amino acids. Germline V gene data show CDR1 as SEHNR and CDR2 as FQNEAQ (reference sequence). CDR3 protein: CASTRLDPVEQFF. CDR3 in DNA: TGTGCCAGCACCAGGCTAGATCCTGTTGAGCAGTTCTTC.

This chain connects TRBV18 to TRBJ1-1, with 10 nucleotides matching TRBD1. Per germline, CDR1 KGHSH and CDR2 LQKENI. J lost 5 bases, V lost 3 bases, and 9 bases had no gene match. This CDR3 is built from 16 residues. CDR3 in DNA: TGTGCCAGCTCACCCCCAGAGGGACAGGGGTTGACTGAAGCTTTCTTT. This gives the protein CASSPPEGQGLTEAFF.

This clone was counted once. This specimen includes other DNA sequences encoding the same CDR3. This chain joins TRBV6-2 or TRBV6-3 and TRBJ1-5; the match to TRBD1 covers 8 bases. Germline-derived CDR1 and CDR2 are MNHEY and SVGEGT. This CDR3 is 14 amino acids long. The junction had 3 bases not matched to a gene; V was cut back by 2 bases and J by 6 bases. CDR3 residues: CASSYGQGTQPQHF. The CDR3 coding sequence is TGTGCCAGCAGTTACGGACAGGGTACTCAGCCCCAGCATTTT.

This chain links TRBV28 with TRBJ2-5; 10 bases are shared with TRBD2. Germline V gene lookup returns CDR1 MDHEN and CDR2 SYDVKM. Trimming took 9 bases from V and 4 from J; bases not matched to a gene: 8. The CDR3 totals 14 residues. The CDR3 sequence: CASTSGTFRETQYF. CDR3 nucleotide sequence: TGTGCCAGTACTAGCGGGACCTTCCGAGAGACCCAGTACTTC. Drawing the rest from reference TRBV28 and TRBJ2-5, the complete variable domain is DVKVTQSSRYLVKRTGEKVFLECVQDMDHENMFWYRQDPGLGLRLIYFSYDVKMKEKGDIPEGYSVSREKKERFSLILESASTNQTSMYLCASTSGTFRETQYFGPGTRLLVL.

The chain recombines TRBV4-3 with TRBJ1-1; a weak D match, TRBD1 (5 bases). Between the trimmed V and J ends, which lost 0 bases and 5 bases, there was a span of 13 bases. Germline values: CDR1 LGHNA, CDR2 YSLEER. The CDR3 covers 15 residues. The CDR3 DNA follows: TGCGCCAGCAGCCAAGATCCAAGGGCAGGGACTGAAGCTTTCTTT. This gives the protein CASSQDPRAGTEAFF.

The DNA for the CDR3 is TGTGCCAGCTCGGAACAGGGGACCTACAATGAGCAGTTCTTC. Protein product: CASSEQGTYNEQFF. This chain links TRBV19 with TRBJ2-1; 7 nucleotides match TRBD1. V gave up 9 bases and J gave up 2 bases; unmatched junction bases: 7. The CDR3 is 14 amino acids. Germline V lookup: CDR1 LNHDA, CDR2 SQIVND (reference sequence).

This clone occurred a few times. V and J are TRBV24-1 and TRBJ2-7; TRBD1 is a possible D gene (6 bases). The germline V gene has CDR1 KGHDR and CDR2 SFDVKD. CDR3 length equals 13 residues. Trimming left V 7 bases short and J 2 bases short, with 11 bases between. The CDR3 protein is CATRQGTAYEQYF. In DNA, the CDR3 is TGTGCCACCAGACAGGGCACCGCCTACGAGCAGTACTTC.

The chain has TRBV28 and TRBJ2-3; no clear D gene. This CDR3 is built from 12 residues. The germline gives CDR1 MDHEN, CDR2 SYDVKM. V lost 7 bases to trimming and J lost 8 bases, with 13 bases between them. The CDR3 loop reads CASNQAFGTQYF. The CDR3 DNA follows: TGTGCCAGCAATCAAGCGTTCGGTACGCAGTATTTT.

The chain is built from TRBV6-6 and TRBJ1-1; possibly TRBD1 for D (5 bases). V was shortened by 2 bases and J by 2 bases, with 12 bases between the two germline ends. The CDR3 sequence is 15 residues long. Germline V CDR1 and CDR2: MNHNY, SVGAGI (reference sequence). The DNA of the CDR3 is TGTGCCAGCAGTTACGGGGGGGGTGTTAACACTGAAGCTTTCTTT. Translating gives CASSYGGGVNTEAFF.

The CDR3, as DNA: TGTGCCAGCTCGCCCGTATCTGGGGAAAATCAGCCCCAGCATTTT. Protein product: CASSPVSGENQPQHF. This chain links TRBV18 with TRBJ1-5; D unclear. The V gene's germline CDR1 is KGHSH and CDR2 LQKENI. This CDR3 contains 15 residues. Trimming left V 6 bases short and J 4 bases short, with 16 bases between.

A remark on this clone: One end of the junction fails to match germline, which may point to a read error. The chain couples TRBV30 to TRBJ1-1; TRBD1 matches at 12 bases. The germline V gene encodes CDR1 GTSNPN and CDR2 SVGIG (reference sequence). This CDR3 spans 13 amino acids. Here the CDR3 DNA reads TGTGCCTGGAGTGTATTAGGGGGACAGGGGGCCCACTTT. Amino acid sequence: CAWSVLGGQGAHF.

V is TRBV6-5 and J is TRBJ2-7, with D perhaps matching TRBD2 (6 bases). The germline V gene encodes CDR1 MNHEY and CDR2 SVGAGI. The CDR3 is 11 residues long. The germline V and J ends were trimmed by 11 bases and 2 bases, with 10 bases remaining between them. The CDR3 here is CASTGAYEQYF. CDR3 DNA: TGTGCCTCCACGGGAGCCTACGAGCAGTACTTC.

The chain joins TRBV7-2 to TRBJ2-1, with TRBD1 matching 7 bases. The germline V gene encodes CDR1 SGHTA and CDR2 FQGNSA. V lost 11 bases and J lost 1; bases outside the gene matches: 14. The CDR3 totals 16 residues. CDR3 coding DNA: TGTGCCGCAGGTATAGAAGGGGGCGTGTCCTACAATGAGCAGTTCTTC. Its protein is CAAGIEGGVSYNEQFF.

The CDR3: CSASRPFASTDTQYF. DNA of the CDR3: TGCAGTGCTAGTCGCCCGTTTGCCAGCACAGATACGCAGTATTTT. The chain joins TRBV20-1 to TRBJ2-3; D gene uncertain. The length of the CDR3 is 15 residues. The V end lost 3 bases, the J end lost 0 bases, and 13 bases lay between the germline ends. Germline V gives CDR1 DFQATT, CDR2 SNEGSKA (reference sequence).

The rearrangement uses TRBV7-9 and TRBJ2-5; the D gene is possibly TRBD2 (5 bases). With 1 base removed from V and 3 bases from J, the gap between germline ends came to 9 bases. Germline lookup yields CDR1 SEHNR and CDR2 FQNEAQ (reference sequence). This CDR3 is built from 14 residues. The CDR3 is CASSLVWREETQYF. The CDR3 DNA reads as TGTGCCAGCAGCTTAGTCTGGCGGGAAGAGACCCAGTACTTC.

The chain combines TRBV27 with TRBJ1-1; 10 bases are a match to TRBD1. This CDR3 contains 15 residues. The junction had 8 bases not matched to a gene; V was cut back by 5 bases and J by 5 bases. Germline CDR1 reads MNHEY; CDR2 reads SMNVEV (reference sequence). CDR3 amino acids: CASSPRTGGQTEAFF. The CDR3 DNA is TGTGCCAGCAGTCCCCGGACAGGGGGACAGACTGAAGCTTTCTTT.

This rearrangement joins TRBV7-9 to TRBJ2-5; possibly TRBD2 for D (6 bases). V lost 3 bases to trimming and J lost 1 base, with 12 bases between them. The CDR3 has 15 amino acids. The germline V gene encodes CDR1 SEHNR and CDR2 FQNEAQ (reference sequence). This CDR3 reads CASSLISGVQETQYF. CDR3 bases: TGTGCCAGCAGCTTGATTAGCGGAGTCCAAGAGACCCAGTACTTC.

The gene calls are TRBV7-9 and TRBJ2-1; 10 positions agree with TRBD2. CDR1 is SEHNR, CDR2 FQNEAQ, per germline (reference sequence). The trim removed 5 bases at V and 7 bases at J, leaving 8 bases unmatched. CDR3 size: 15 residues. The CDR3 bases are TGTGCCAGCAGCGAGAGCGGGAGGGCAGGGAATGAGCAGTTCTTC. The encoded protein is CASSESGRAGNEQFF.

This chain uses TRBV5-1 with TRBJ1-2; D unresolved. The ends were cut back, 2 bases at V and 0 bases at J, with 8 bases in the middle. The CDR3 has 14 residues. Germline V gene lookup returns CDR1 SGHRS and CDR2 YFSETQ. The CDR3 DNA reads TGCGCCAGCAGCTTTGCAGGAGCTAACTATGGCTACACCTTC. Encoded protein: CASSFAGANYGYTF.

This chain uses TRBV19 with TRBJ2-2; a weak D match, TRBD1 (7 bases). The CDR3 runs 15 residues. V lost 7 bases and J lost 0, with 12 bases in between. CDR1 and CDR2 from the germline V gene are LNHDA and SQIVND (reference sequence). CDR3 coding DNA: TGTGCCAGTACCTCAGGGGGGTCGAACACCGGGGAGCTGTTTTTT. It is translated as CASTSGGSNTGELFF. The full variable domain, its missing parts supplied by reference TRBV19 and TRBJ2-2, is DGGITQSPKYLFRKEGQNVTLSCEQNLNHDAMYWYRQDPGQGLRLIYYSQIVNDFQKGDIAEGYSVSREKKESFPLTVTSAQKNPTAFYLCASTSGGSNTGELFFGEGSRLTVL.

The J gene is TRBJ1-5, the V gene TRBV10-2; D might be TRBD1 (6 bases). Per germline, CDR1 WSHSY and CDR2 SAAADI. V lost 6 bases and J 7 bases, leaving 19 bases between the germline ends. This CDR3 has 15 residues. CDR3 residues: CASSEPTGAGQPQHF. The CDR3 DNA follows: TGCGCCAGCAGCGAGCCCACGGGGGCTGGGCAGCCCCAGCATTTT.